This TCR beta chain derives from a study of blood T cell repertoires in COVID-19. About the study: Samples came from the United States, Italy and Spain, spanning acute and convalescent COVID-19. PBMCs, B-cell-depleted T cells, or T cells provided the cDNA or gDNA that made up the material.

Original handling: Reference gene primer amplification gave nucleated cell count estimates. TCRdb's table, derived via immunoSEQ multiplex PCR, lists solely in-frame clones and lacks some. V and J calls and clone size come straight from that table; D and trimming were deduced from the DNA. The sample yields 250,000 to 300,000 clones, about 90% seen once. The V gene lost 2 bases and the J gene lost 0 bases, with 10 bases spanning the gap. Germline V gives CDR1 SGDLS, CDR2 YYNGEE. CDR3 length: 15 amino acids. The sequencing sample was made of peripheral blood. The gene calls are TRBV9 and TRBJ2-3; D call uncertain. The sequence derives from a woman aged 45-65 years who had recovered from COVID-19. This CDR3 is CASSVRSSSTDTQYF. Here the CDR3 DNA reads TGTGCCAGCAGCGTGAGATCTTCTAGCACAGATACGCAGTATTTT.